This T cell receptor (beta chain) was recovered during a study of blood T cell repertoires in COVID-19. About the study: Specimens from acute and convalescent COVID-19 originated in the United States, Italy and Spain. Sample material is recorded as cDNA or gDNA derived from T cells, B-cell-depleted T cells, or PBMCs.

Per germline, CDR1 SGHTA and CDR2 FQGNSA. Trimming shortened V by 5 bases and J by 4 bases, and 14 bases separated the two germline ends. The CDR3 totals 14 residues. Study processing details: Cell counts per sample came from amplifying reference gene primers. The assay was immunoSEQ multiplex PCR, and TCRdb's table has in-frame clones only and misses some. For V, J and clone size, that table is used; D and trimming come from the DNA. Of about 42,000 clones listed, about 77% were seen once; the top ten hold 25% to 35%. The sequence was obtained from a woman between 70 and 85 years old with acute or convalescent COVID-19. The chain recombines TRBV7-2 with TRBJ1-2; TRBD1 is a possible D gene (6 bases). The specimen sequenced was peripheral blood. The CDR3, as DNA: TGTGCCAGCAGCCTGAATGGGGGCGCCTATGGCTACACCTTC. It translates to CASSLNGGAYGYTF.